The rows below give T cell receptor beta chains drawn from one sample of a study of OX40 agonist ivuxolimab in advanced cancers. Data came from immunoSEQ multiplex PCR; TCRdb stores just in-frame clones and leaves some out. The table has 40,000 to 45,000 clones, roughly 80% seen once. The specimen comprised CD4+ or CD8+ T cells sorted from blood, sampled in a trial of the OX40 agonist ivuxolimab. The receptors were gathered from an adult with an advanced solid tumor such as melanoma, head and neck, liver or kidney cancer. CDR3s leave out the opening cysteine and the closing phenylalanine or tryptophan.

v_call	j_call	cdr3_aa
TRBV5-1	TRBJ1-4	ASRETEGRGEKLF
TRBV27	TRBJ2-3	ASSLYGRPVATDTQY
TRBV11-3	TRBJ2-7	ASSSGKGVTEQY
TRBV5-6	TRBJ2-7	ASSLWQAPYEQY
TRBV15	TRBJ1-1	ATDRAYNTEAF
TRBV16	TRBJ1-4	ASSQRDRAVRDEKLF
TRBV28	TRBJ2-7	ASSLPRGHEQY
TRBV7-2	TRBJ1-3	ASSLEGSSGNTIY
TRBV28	TRBJ2-2	ASRERDREITGELF
TRBV11-2	TRBJ1-1	ASSGGWVNTEAF